This is a list of T cell receptor beta chains from one sample in a study of blood T cells in healthy people across ages. TCRdb fed the 5' RACE reads into MiXCR, producing one record per CDR3 protein. Of 1.5 million or so distinct CDR3 sequences detected, approximately 42% appear once; the ten largest clones hold approximately 4%. The sequencing sample was made of blood. These receptors originate from a woman aged 18-29 years in good health. Each CDR3 is given with its conserved first and last residue. Each record gives: J gene, V gene, clone size, D gene, CDR3 length, CDR3 protein, CDR3 DNA. The D gene is left open where the match is weak. Where a row states a size, it is once, few, many or the class of an expanded clone; other rows omit it.

TRBJ2-1,TRBV12-3/TRBV12-4,.,TRBD2,14,CASSFEAGDKEQFF,TGTGCCAGCAGTTTTGAGGCGGGAGACAAGGAGCAGTTCTTC
TRBJ2-7,TRBV29-1,.,TRBD2,14,CSVGQGLPSYEQYF,TGCAGCGTGGGGCAGGGACTACCTTCCTACGAGCAGTACTTC
TRBJ2-5,TRBV7-2,.,TRBD2,16,CASSLEAGGGKETQYF,TGTGCCAGCAGCTTAGAAGCGGGGGGGGGGAAAGAGACCCAGTACTTC
TRBJ1-2,TRBV29-1,few,TRBD1,17,CSALDTGALVANYGYTF,TGCAGCGCCTTGGACACAGGGGCCTTAGTAGCTAACTATGGCTACACCTTC
TRBJ2-3,TRBV7-2,many,TRBD2,14,CASSPGLATDTQYF,TGTGCCAGCAGCCCAGGACTAGCCACAGATACGCAGTATTTT
TRBJ2-3,TRBV20-1,.,.,16,CSAGNSSWWFRDTQYF,TGCAGTGCTGGGAACTCGAGCTGGTGGTTCAGAGATACGCAGTATTTT
TRBJ1-1,TRBV3-1,.,.,14,CASSQGGTNTEAFF,TGTGCCAGCAGCCAAGGGGGTACTAACACTGAAGCTTTCTTT
TRBJ2-1,TRBV11-2,.,.,15,CASSFGPGAKETQFF,TGTGCCAGCAGCTTCGGACCGGGCGCCAAGGAGACCCAGTTCTTC
TRBJ2-5,TRBV9,.,TRBD1,15,CASSPRDRKQETQYF,TGTGCCAGCAGCCCCCGGGACAGGAAACAAGAGACCCAGTACTTC
TRBJ1-2,TRBV12-3/TRBV12-4,many,.,13,CASSPFGGSGYTF,TGTGCCAGCAGTCCGTTTGGGGGGAGCGGCTACACCTTC
TRBJ2-5,TRBV9,many,.,13,CASSRRSQETQYF,TGTGCCAGCAGCCGGCGGAGCCAAGAGACCCAGTACTTC
TRBJ2-3,TRBV4-1,.,TRBD2,14,CASKITSGTDTQYF,TGCGCCAGCAAGATCACTAGCGGCACAGATACGCAGTATTTT
TRBJ2-7,TRBV20-1,few,.,14,CSARGLTVPYEQYF,TGCAGTGCTAGAGGTCTGACAGTTCCCTACGAGCAGTACTTC
TRBJ2-3,TRBV7-9,.,.,13,CASGGTDPDTQYF,TGTGCCAGTGGGGGGACCGATCCAGATACGCAGTATTTT
TRBJ2-3,TRBV6-4,.,TRBD2,15,CASIDALAGADTQYF,TGTGCCAGCATTGACGCACTAGCGGGAGCAGATACGCAGTATTTT
TRBJ2-7,TRBV18,.,TRBD1,14,CASSLGTDTYEQYF,TGTGCCAGCTCACTCGGGACAGATACCTACGAGCAGTACTTC
TRBJ1-5,TRBV27,.,.,15,CASGSVRASNQPQHF,TGTGCCAGCGGCTCCGTTAGGGCAAGCAATCAGCCCCAGCATTTT
TRBJ2-7,TRBV7-2,few,TRBD2,15,CASSQRSGNSYEQYF,TGTGCCAGCAGTCAACGAAGCGGGAATTCGTACGAGCAGTACTTC
TRBJ2-1,TRBV19,few,.,12,CASSISRNEQFF,TGTGCCAGTAGTATCTCTAGGAATGAGCAGTTCTTC
TRBJ1-2,TRBV3-1,few,TRBD1,12,CASSSAGTDYTF,TGTGCCAGCAGCTCGGCCGGGACAGACTACACCTTC
TRBJ2-3,TRBV12-3/TRBV12-4,.,TRBD2,14,CASRVSGATDTQYF,TGTGCCAGCAGGGTGAGCGGGGCCACAGATACGCAGTATTTT
TRBJ2-5,TRBV5-6,few,.,14,CASSLQSHQETQYF,TGTGCCAGCAGCTTACAGAGCCACCAAGAGACCCAGTACTTC
TRBJ2-7,TRBV6-5,few,.,13,CASSYGTASEQYF,TGTGCCAGCAGTTACGGGACGGCGAGCGAGCAGTACTTC
TRBJ2-3,TRBV6-2/TRBV6-3,.,.,15,CASSSARMSTDTQYF,TGTGCCAGCAGTTCCGCGAGAATGTCGACAGATACGCAGTATTTT
TRBJ1-1,TRBV7-9,.,TRBD1,12,CASSGTGFEAFF,TGTGCCAGCAGTGGGACAGGCTTTGAAGCTTTCTTT
TRBJ1-2,TRBV10-3,few,.,14,CAISNPDGNYGYTF,TGTGCCATCAGTAACCCGGACGGCAACTATGGCTACACCTTC
TRBJ2-5,TRBV29-1,many,.,12,CSVYNGQETQYF,TGCAGCGTTTACAACGGTCAGGAGACCCAGTACTTC
TRBJ2-7,TRBV25-1,.,TRBD1,15,CASIPGTGGLYEQYF,TGTGCCAGCATCCCCGGGACAGGTGGTCTTTACGAGCAGTACTTC
TRBJ2-1,TRBV15,.,TRBD2,18,CATSTSILEREGLNEQFF,TGTGCCACCAGCACCTCAATCCTCGAGCGGGAGGGCCTCAATGAGCAGTTCTTC
TRBJ1-1,TRBV6-2/TRBV6-3,.,.,11,CASSHGTEAFF,TGTGCCAGCTCGCACGGAACTGAAGCTTTCTTT
TRBJ2-1,TRBV20-1,few,TRBD2,14,CSAHLAGVYNEQFF,TGCAGTGCTCACTTAGCGGGAGTCTACAATGAGCAGTTCTTC
TRBJ2-1,TRBV9,.,.,17,CANSEKRDESTYNEQFF,TGTGCCAACAGCGAGAAGAGGGATGAGTCCACTTACAATGAGCAGTTCTTC
TRBJ2-1,TRBV27,.,TRBD2,19,CASSQPGGSIGFLLDEQFF,TGTGCCAGCAGTCAACCCGGCGGGAGTATCGGCTTTTTGCTAGATGAGCAGTTCTTC
TRBJ2-1,TRBV20-1,.,.,13,CSARDHTYNEQFF,TGCAGTGCCCGGGACCACACCTACAATGAGCAGTTCTTC
TRBJ1-3,TRBV20-1,.,TRBD1,19,CSARAGTGGKFASGNTIYF,TGCAGTGCTAGGGCCGGGACAGGGGGCAAATTCGCCTCTGGAAACACCATATATTTT
TRBJ1-2,TRBV7-9,.,.,13,CASSLGTLRGYTF,TGTGCCAGCAGCCTTGGGACTCTACGTGGCTACACCTTC